This TCR beta chain is from a study of T cell repertoires in cytomegalovirus infection. Study as a whole: Recently described HLA-C-restricted plus well-studied HLA-B-restricted CMV epitopes were used. Public TCR beta signatures indicated both CMV infection and matching HLA type. Study findings and constraints: The ex vivo response showed dominance by HLA-C-restricted CMV-specific TCR beta clonotypes. Cumulative frequency (of public TCR beta family members) identified carriers of CMV plus the relevant HLA.

The CDR3 is made up of 18 amino acids. Per germline, CDR1 MGHRA and CDR2 YSYEKL. V was pared by 5 bases and J by 1 base, with 23 bases between. A note on this clonotype: What it recognizes is unknown.

From the reads, TCRdb called clonotypes with MiXCR, one entry per CDR3 protein. This sample has about half a million distinct CDR3 sequences, with roughly a third found just once. This specimen was cultured PBMCs, taken from culture after CMV antigen stimulation. The sequence was collected from a human donor in good health (CMV status not recorded). Some clones in this sample may be carry-over from other donors' samples. The gene calls are TRBV4-1 and TRBJ1-1; D perhaps matches TRBD1 (5 bases). DNA of the CDR3: TGCGCCAGCAGCGCCGGGGATTTGGGGCGGACGGCGAACACTGAAGCTTTCTTT. Translation gives CASSAGDLGRTANTEAFF.